Following are 23 T cell receptor beta chains from one sample sequenced in a study of T cell responses to AZD1222 COVID-19 vaccine listed by TCRdb under 2021. Libraries were prepared through the immunoSEQ multiplex PCR assay. TCRdb's version of the immuneACCESS table is confined to in-frame rearrangements and falls short of the full clone set. An unresolved V gene accounts for under half of the shortfall where checked; the remainder is of unknown origin. The sample profile shows fewer than 150,000 clones; 70% to 90% of them were found once. The ten largest clonotypes hold under 2.5% of the sample. Sample time point, as interpreted from the label and publication: baseline before first vaccination. This material consisted of peripheral blood, taken on day 0 of AZD1222 vaccination. The receptor source for this set is an adult in good health.

The chain employs TRBV19 and TRBJ1-6, with a tentative D call TRBD1 (5 bases). CDR3 length equals 15 residues. The V gene's germline CDR1 is LNHDA and CDR2 SQIVND (reference sequence). V shed 7 bases and J shed 8 bases, with 18 bases lying between them. The CDR3 region is CASNELGTGDSPLHF. CDR3 sequence (DNA): TGTGCCAGTAACGAACTTGGGACTGGTGATTCACCCCTCCACTTT.

The gene calls are TRBV29-1 and TRBJ2-1; 7 bases agree with TRBD2. This CDR3 has 13 amino acids. Trimming took 6 bases from V and 7 from J; bases not matched to a gene: 9. Germline CDR1 is SQVTM and CDR2 is ANQGSEA. CDR3 loop: CSVTREIANEQFF. CDR3 sequence (DNA): TGCAGCGTCACGCGGGAGATCGCAAATGAGCAGTTCTTC.

The chain uses TRBV19 and TRBJ2-2; possible D gene TRBD2, 5 bases. This CDR3 has 16 residues. In germline, CDR1 is LNHDA, CDR2 SQIVND (reference sequence). V was pared by 1 base and J by 0 bases, with 9 bases between. The CDR3: CASSIGGGTNTGELFF. The CDR3 coding sequence is TGTGCCAGTAGTATAGGAGGAGGAACGAACACCGGGGAGCTGTTTTTT. Based on the CDR3 plus reference TRBV19 and TRBJ2-2, the full variable domain is DGGITQSPKYLFRKEGQNVTLSCEQNLNHDAMYWYRQDPGQGLRLIYYSQIVNDFQKGDIAEGYSVSREKKESFPLTVTSAQKNPTAFYLCASSIGGGTNTGELFFGEGSRLTVL.

This clone came up once. The chain uses TRBV5-1 and TRBJ2-5, with D unresolved. The ends were cut back, 4 bases at V and 5 bases at J, with 18 bases in the middle. This CDR3 is 15 amino acids long. Germline values: CDR1 SGHRS, CDR2 YFSETQ. This chain's CDR3 is CASSPLDPGGETQYF. The CDR3 DNA follows: TGCGCCAGCAGCCCCCTGGACCCCGGTGGGGAGACCCAGTACTTC.

V and J are TRBV7-2 and TRBJ1-5; D gene ambiguous. Per the germline V gene, CDR1 is SGHTA and CDR2 is FQGNSA. CDR3 length equals 14 residues. V was trimmed by 3 bases and J by 9 bases, leaving 15 bases between them. CDR3 coding DNA: TGTGCCAGCAGCTTCCAAGGTTCGGTTCGGCCCCAGCATTTT. Translation gives CASSFQGSVRPQHF.

This chain connects TRBV7-2 to TRBJ1-2; D is possibly TRBD1 (5 bases). From germline, CDR1 is SGHTA and CDR2 FQGNSA. V lost 5 bases to trimming and J lost 3 bases, with 19 bases between them. The CDR3 totals 16 residues. The CDR3 bases are TGTGCCAGCAGCCCGGCTCTAGGCGGGACTCACTATGGCTACACCTTC. It is translated as CASSPALGGTHYGYTF.

This chain joins TRBV6-5 and TRBJ2-1, with D possibly TRBD1 on 6 matching bases. Germline V lookup: CDR1 MNHEY, CDR2 SVGAGI. The CDR3 loop spans 14 amino acids. Trimming removed 4 bases at V and 12 bases at J, with 19 bases between. The CDR3 reads CASSSDRVAMGQFF. In DNA form, the CDR3 reads TGTGCCAGCAGTTCGGACAGAGTTGCTATGGGGCAGTTCTTC.

In the case of this clone: In the same sample, other DNA sequences code for this CDR3. The V call is TRBV28, the J call TRBJ2-7; 15 bases map to TRBD2. CDR1 and CDR2 from the germline V gene are MDHEN and SYDVKM. The CDR3 is 15 residues long. Trimming at V came to 6 bases and at J to 4 bases, leaving 4 bases not matched to a gene. CDR3 coding DNA: TGTGCCAGCAGCCCTGGACTAGCGGGAGGGTACGAGCAGTACTTC. Translated, it gives CASSPGLAGGYEQYF.

CDR3: CASSATGNTEAFF. The DNA of the CDR3 is TGTGCCAGCAGTGCCACAGGGAACACTGAAGCTTTCTTT. The chain employs TRBV6-4 and TRBJ1-1; D possibly corresponds to TRBD1 (5 bases). With 4 bases removed from V and 1 base from J, the gap between germline ends came to 7 bases. The CDR3 is made up of 13 amino acids. Germline lookup yields CDR1 MRHNA and CDR2 SNTAGT.

CDR3 protein: CASSRLAGGQTDTQYF. The DNA of the CDR3 is TGCGCCAGCAGCCGACTAGCGGGGGGGCAGACAGATACGCAGTATTTT. The gene calls are TRBV5-1 and TRBJ2-3; 14 bases match TRBD2. J lost 3 bases, V lost 4 bases, and 4 bases had no gene match. The CDR3 spans 16 residues. Germline V gene sequence: CDR1 SGHRS, CDR2 YFSETQ.

This chain links TRBV6-5 with TRBJ1-1; D call uncertain. V was shortened by 8 bases and J by 8 bases, with 12 bases between the two germline ends. The germline gives CDR1 MNHEY, CDR2 SVGAGI. There are 11 residues in the CDR3. The CDR3 is CASGNGGEAFF. CDR3 DNA sequence: TGTGCCAGCGGCAACGGTGGGGAAGCTTTCTTT.

The chain combines TRBV9 with TRBJ2-6, with 8 positions matching TRBD1. J gave up 2 bases and V 3 bases, and 10 bases lay outside the gene matches. CDR1 and CDR2 from the germline V gene are SGDLS and YYNGEE. This CDR3 comprises 18 residues. CDR3 region: CASSALTGDIPGANVLTF. CDR3 coding DNA: TGTGCCAGCAGCGCGTTGACAGGGGATATTCCTGGGGCCAACGTCCTGACTTTC.

This rearrangement joins TRBV6-1 to TRBJ1-2, with a weak D call TRBD1 (5 bases). The CDR3 totals 13 residues. Germline values: CDR1 MNHNS, CDR2 SASEGT. V was pared by 2 bases and J by 6 bases, with 10 bases between. In DNA, the CDR3 is TGTGCCAGCAGTGAACAGGGTAGGGATGGCTACACCTTC. Its protein product is CASSEQGRDGYTF.

The rearrangement joins TRBV11-3 to TRBJ1-1; D uncertain. The CDR3 extends over 13 amino acids. Germline CDR1 is SGHNT and CDR2 is YENEEA. With 3 bases removed from V and 4 bases from J, the gap between germline ends came to 9 bases. CDR3 region: CASSFDGSTEAFF. The CDR3 DNA reads TGTGCCAGCAGCTTCGACGGGAGCACTGAAGCTTTCTTT.

In this sample, this clone turned up a few times. V usage is TRBV28 and J usage is TRBJ1-1; tentatively, D is TRBD1 (5 bases). Trimming removed 3 bases at V and 7 bases at J, with 21 bases between. This CDR3 has 16 amino acids. CDR1 and CDR2 from the germline V gene are MDHEN and SYDVKM. The CDR3 region is CASSFSPGAGFLEAFF. In DNA, the CDR3 is TGTGCCAGCAGTTTCTCCCCGGGAGCAGGGTTTCTTGAAGCTTTCTTT.

The chain links TRBV9 to TRBJ2-2, with TRBD1 as a possible D gene (5 bases). Germline V lookup: CDR1 SGDLS, CDR2 YYNGEE. With 4 bases removed from V and 6 bases from J, the gap between germline ends came to 19 bases. The CDR3 runs 16 residues. Written as DNA, the CDR3 is TGTGCCAGCAGCCCCAGTCCGTTTTCCAGGGCCGGGGAGCTGTTTTTT. This codes for CASSPSPFSRAGELFF.

The chain has TRBV5-1 and TRBJ1-4; TRBD1 is a possible D gene (5 bases). This CDR3 comprises 15 residues. Per germline, CDR1 SGHRS and CDR2 YFSETQ. Trimming shortened V by 0 bases and J by 4 bases, and 10 bases separated the two germline ends. CDR3 sequence: CASSLAGGVNEKLFF. The DNA for the CDR3 is TGCGCCAGCAGCTTGGCCGGAGGGGTTAATGAAAAACTGTTTTTT.

This chain joins TRBV27 and TRBJ2-2; D may be TRBD2 (6 bases). CDR1 is MNHEY, CDR2 SMNVEV, per germline (reference sequence). V lost 4 bases and J 8 bases, leaving 8 bases between the germline ends. The CDR3 is made up of 12 amino acids. CDR3 in DNA: TGTGCCAGCAGTTGGAGGGAGGGGGAGCTGTTTTTT. Its translation is CASSWREGELFF.

The V call is TRBV13, the J call TRBJ1-1; D unresolved. The CDR3 is made up of 14 amino acids. The germline V gene encodes CDR1 PRHDT and CDR2 FYEKMQ (reference sequence). Trimming cost V 2 bases and J 4 bases, with 11 bases left between them. CDR3 loop: CASSLRFSGTEAFF. Written as DNA, the CDR3 is TGTGCCAGCAGCTTAAGGTTCTCGGGCACTGAAGCTTTCTTT.

This clone has only one observation. This chain uses TRBV3-1 (or the pseudogene TRBV3-2) with TRBJ1-4; D perhaps matches TRBD1 (6 bases). Germline values: CDR1 LGHDT, CDR2 YNNKEL (reference sequence). The CDR3 has 15 residues. The V end lost 2 bases, the J end lost 8 bases, and 15 bases lay between the germline ends. This chain's CDR3 is CASSQTQGGGEKLFF. The CDR3 DNA follows: TGTGCCAGCAGCCAAACACAGGGTGGTGGGGAAAAACTGTTTTTT.

The chain is built from TRBV11-2 and TRBJ2-7, with D hard to call. Per the germline V gene, CDR1 is SGHAT and CDR2 is FQNNGV. Trimming took 2 bases from V and 6 from J, leaving 11 bases between them. The CDR3 totals 13 residues. CDR3 loop: CASSLNPYFEQYF. CDR3 DNA: TGTGCCAGCAGCTTAAATCCGTACTTCGAGCAGTACTTC.

The gene calls are TRBV5-8 and TRBJ1-4; a possible D gene is TRBD1 (5 bases). Germline CDR1 reads SGHTS; CDR2 reads YDEGEE. The CDR3 totals 14 residues. V shed 0 bases and J shed 13 bases, with 16 bases lying between them. CDR3: CASSLGPIGDRLFF. Written as DNA, the CDR3 is TGTGCCAGCAGCTTGGGCCCTATAGGGGACCGACTGTTTTTT.

This chain joins TRBV2 and TRBJ1-5; no definite D call. Trimming removed 6 bases from V and 3 bases from J, with 6 bases in between. The CDR3 covers 12 residues. Germline V gene sequence: CDR1 SNHLY, CDR2 FYNNEI. The CDR3 loop is CASRDSNQPQHF. In nucleotides, the CDR3 is TGTGCCAGCAGGGATTCCAATCAGCCCCAGCATTTT.